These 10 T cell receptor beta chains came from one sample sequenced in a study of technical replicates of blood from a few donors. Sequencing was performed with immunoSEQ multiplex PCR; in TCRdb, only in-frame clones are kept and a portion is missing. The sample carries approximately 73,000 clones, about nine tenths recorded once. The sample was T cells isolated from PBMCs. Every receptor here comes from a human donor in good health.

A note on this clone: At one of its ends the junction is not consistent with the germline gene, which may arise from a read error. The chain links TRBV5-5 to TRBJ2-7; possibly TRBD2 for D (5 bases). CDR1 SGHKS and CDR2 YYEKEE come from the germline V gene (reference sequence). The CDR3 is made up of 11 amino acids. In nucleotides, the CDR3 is TGTGCCAGCAGCGGAACGACGGAGGACGACTTC. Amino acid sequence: CASSGTTEDDF.

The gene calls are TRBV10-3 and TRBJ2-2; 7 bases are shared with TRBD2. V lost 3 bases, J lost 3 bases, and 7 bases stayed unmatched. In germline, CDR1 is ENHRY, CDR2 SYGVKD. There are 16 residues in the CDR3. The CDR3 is CAISDGRESYTGELFF. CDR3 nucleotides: TGTGCCATCAGTGATGGGCGGGAGAGCTACACCGGGGAGCTGTTTTTT.

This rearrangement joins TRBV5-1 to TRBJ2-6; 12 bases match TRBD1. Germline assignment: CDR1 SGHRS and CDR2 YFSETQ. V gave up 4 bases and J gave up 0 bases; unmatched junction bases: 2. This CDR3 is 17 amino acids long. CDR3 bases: TGCGCCAGCAGCGGGACAGGGGGCAGCTCTGGGGCCAACGTCCTGACTTTC. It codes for CASSGTGGSSGANVLTF.

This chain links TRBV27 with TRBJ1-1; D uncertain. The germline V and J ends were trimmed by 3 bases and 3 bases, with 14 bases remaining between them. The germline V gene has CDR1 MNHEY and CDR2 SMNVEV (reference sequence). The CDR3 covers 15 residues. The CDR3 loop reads CASSLDRGSYTEAFF. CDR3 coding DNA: TGTGCCAGCAGTTTGGATCGGGGAAGTTACACTGAAGCTTTCTTT.

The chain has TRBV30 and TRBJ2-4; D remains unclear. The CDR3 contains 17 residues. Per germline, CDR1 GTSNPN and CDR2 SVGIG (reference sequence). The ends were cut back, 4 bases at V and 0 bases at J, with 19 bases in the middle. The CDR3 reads CAWITTVTPGAKNIQYF. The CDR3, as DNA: TGTGCCTGGATTACTACGGTGACTCCCGGAGCCAAAAACATTCAGTACTTC.

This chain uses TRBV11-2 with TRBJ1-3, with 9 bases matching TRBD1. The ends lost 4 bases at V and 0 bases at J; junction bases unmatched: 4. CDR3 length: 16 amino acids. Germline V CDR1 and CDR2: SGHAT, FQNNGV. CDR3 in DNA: TGTGCCAGCAGCTCTCGGGACAGGGCCTCTGGAAACACCATATATTTT. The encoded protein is CASSSRDRASGNTIYF. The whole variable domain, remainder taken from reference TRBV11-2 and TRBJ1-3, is EAGVAQSPRYKIIEKRQSVAFWCNPISGHATLYWYQQILGQGPKLLIQFQNNGVVDDSQLPKDRFSAERLKGVDSTLKIQPAKLEDSAVYLCASSSRDRASGNTIYFGEGSWLTVV.

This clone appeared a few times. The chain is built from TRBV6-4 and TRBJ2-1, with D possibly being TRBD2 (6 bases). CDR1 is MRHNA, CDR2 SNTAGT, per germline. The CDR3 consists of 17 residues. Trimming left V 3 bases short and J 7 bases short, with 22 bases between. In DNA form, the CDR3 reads TGTGCCAGCAGTGAAGTTCTAGGGTCCCTCGCGGGGAATGAGCAGTTCTTC. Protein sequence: CASSEVLGSLAGNEQFF.

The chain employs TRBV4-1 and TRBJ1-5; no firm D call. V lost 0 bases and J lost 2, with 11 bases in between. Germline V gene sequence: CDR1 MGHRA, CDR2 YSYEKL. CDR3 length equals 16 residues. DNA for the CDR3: TGCGCCAGCAGCCAAGATCCCGGGGTTGGCAATCAGCCCCAGCATTTT. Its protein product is CASSQDPGVGNQPQHF.

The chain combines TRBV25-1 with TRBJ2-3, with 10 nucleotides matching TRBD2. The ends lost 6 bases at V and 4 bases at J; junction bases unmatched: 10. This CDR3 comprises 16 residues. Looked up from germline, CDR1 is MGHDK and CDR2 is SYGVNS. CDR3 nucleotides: TGTGCCAGCAGCGGGCCGGGACTAGCGATCCCAGATACGCAGTATTTT. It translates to CASSGPGLAIPDTQYF.

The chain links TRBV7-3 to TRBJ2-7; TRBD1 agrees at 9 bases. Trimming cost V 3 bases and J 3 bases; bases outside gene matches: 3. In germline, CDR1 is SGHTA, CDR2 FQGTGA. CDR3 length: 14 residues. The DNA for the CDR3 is TGTGCCAGCAGCTTGGGACAGGGTAACTACGAGCAGTACTTC. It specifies CASSLGQGNYEQYF.